The 12 T cell receptor beta chains in this list originate from one sample, sequenced in a study of a mutant IDH1 vaccine in newly diagnosed glioma. As to time point: week 11, during vaccination. Doses of 300 ug of mutant IDH1 20-mer peptide were given with topical imiquimod. The method was immunoSEQ multiplex PCR; TCRdb's version includes in-frame clones alone and lacks a portion of them. The data show around 57,000 clones, with approximately 89% seen just once and 1.9% held by the top ten. These receptors have no identified antigens. Sequenced here: PBMCs, sampled from a glioma patient whose treatment included an IDH1 peptide vaccine. These receptors came from a man aged 35 to 55 with glioma.

The V and J genes are TRBV7-3 and TRBJ1-2; D remains unclear. The CDR3 is 15 amino acids. Looked up from germline, CDR1 is SGHTA and CDR2 is FQGTGA. V lost 5 bases and J lost 2, with 15 bases in between. CDR3 in DNA: TGTGCCAGCAGCCCGTGGGCCGGGAGAAACTATGGCTACACCTTC. Its translation: CASSPWAGRNYGYTF.

The chain recombines TRBV5-5 with TRBJ2-7; no clear D. CDR1 SGHKS and CDR2 YYEKEE come from the germline V gene (reference sequence). Trimming removed 4 bases at V and 2 bases at J, with 10 bases between. The CDR3 extends over 13 amino acids. CDR3 bases: TGTGCCAGCAGCCGTACAAATACCTACGAGCAGTACGTC. Translation gives CASSRTNTYEQYV.

The CDR3 bases are TGTGCCAGCAGCTTTGGCCGAGAATACCTCACAGATACGCAGTATTTT. Protein product: CASSFGREYLTDTQYF. This chain links TRBV5-4 with TRBJ2-3; D uncertain. CDR1 is SGHNT, CDR2 YYREEE, per germline (reference sequence). CDR3 length: 16 residues. The V gene lost 2 bases and the J gene lost 2 bases, with 15 bases spanning the gap.

V and J are TRBV4-3 and TRBJ1-2, with TRBD1 as a possible D gene (5 bases). This CDR3 is 17 amino acids long. V lost 0 bases and J 0 bases, leaving 14 bases between the germline ends. Germline lookup yields CDR1 LGHNA and CDR2 YSLEER. CDR3: CASSQDSGTQANYGYTF. Here the CDR3 DNA reads TGCGCCAGCAGCCAAGATTCCGGGACCCAGGCTAACTATGGCTACACCTTC.

Remarks on this clone: Other DNA sequences in the same sample also yield this CDR3. V and J are TRBV19 and TRBJ2-2, with no clear D. CDR1 and CDR2 from the germline V gene are LNHDA and SQIVND (reference sequence). V was cut by 7 bases and J by 4 bases, with 19 bases left in between. The CDR3 covers 16 residues. The CDR3 region has the DNA TGTGCCAGTATCACTAATAGGGATATCTCCACCGGGGAGCTGTTTTTT. It codes for CASITNRDISTGELFF.

This chain links TRBV6-6 with TRBJ2-3; 10 bases match TRBD2. CDR1 MNHNY and CDR2 SVGAGI come from the germline V gene (reference sequence). V trimming: 5 bases; J trimming: 5 bases; junction bases outside the gene matches: 4. The CDR3 contains 14 residues. DNA of the CDR3: TGTGCCAGCAGTCTAGCGGGAGCAGGAGATACGCAGTATTTT. Translation gives CASSLAGAGDTQYF.

The chain is built from TRBV6-1 and TRBJ1-2; D not certain. From germline, CDR1 is MNHNS and CDR2 SASEGT. The CDR3 length is 12 residues. V was clipped by 1 base and J by 4 bases, with 4 bases between them. Here the CDR3 reads CASSEGTYGYTF. The CDR3 DNA follows: TGTGCCAGCAGTGAAGGGACCTATGGCTACACCTTC.

This clone came up once. The rearrangement links TRBV15 to TRBJ2-5; a weak D match, TRBD1 (6 bases). V lost 0 bases to trimming and J lost 1 base, with 15 bases between them. CDR3 length equals 17 residues. Germline CDR1 reads LNHNV; CDR2 reads YYDKDF (reference sequence). The CDR3 spells CATSRDIGGFTQETQYF. The CDR3 coding sequence is TGTGCCACCAGCAGAGATATAGGGGGATTCACCCAAGAGACCCAGTACTTC.

This rearrangement joins TRBV19 to TRBJ2-1, with 8 bases that match TRBD1. V dropped 6 bases and J dropped 3; count of bases not matched to a gene: 10. The CDR3 length is 16 residues. The germline V gene encodes CDR1 LNHDA and CDR2 SQIVND (reference sequence). In DNA form, the CDR3 reads TGTGCCAGTAGGCCCAGGGGGACAGGAGGCTACAATGAGCAGTTCTTC. Translating gives CASRPRGTGGYNEQFF.

The chain recombines TRBV5-6 with TRBJ2-1; D not certain. Germline-derived CDR1 and CDR2 are SGHDT and YYEEEE. CDR3 length: 15 amino acids. V lost 0 bases and J 3 bases, leaving 10 bases between the germline ends. The CDR3 bases are TGTGCCAGCAGCTTGGGGGTTTTGGTCTACAATGAGCAGTTCTTC. Amino acid sequence: CASSLGVLVYNEQFF.

This clone was counted only a few times. The chain has TRBV7-3 and TRBJ2-7, with 10 nucleotides matching TRBD2. With V trimmed by 1 base and J by 5 bases, 32 bases remained unmatched. This CDR3 is built from 24 residues. Germline CDR1 is SGHTA and CDR2 is FQGTGA. CDR3 sequence reads: CASSLKGTNSTRLRKRGGLDEQYV. The DNA for the CDR3 is TGTGCCAGCAGCTTAAAAGGGACGAATTCGACCCGACTGAGGAAGCGGGGGGGCCTTGACGAGCAGTACGTC.

The genes are TRBV6-5 and TRBJ1-5; tentative D call: TRBD1 (5 bases). The CDR3 totals 14 residues. CDR1 and CDR2 from the germline V gene are MNHEY and SVGAGI. The germline V and J ends were trimmed by 8 bases and 3 bases, with 14 bases remaining between them. The DNA of the CDR3 is TGTGCCAGCGGCGGGACGGGAAACAATCAGCCCCAGCATTTT. Its protein product is CASGGTGNNQPQHF.